Detailed here is one T cell receptor (beta chain). Its target is not known. The germline CDR1 and CDR2 sequences are LNHNV and YYDKDF (reference sequence). V was pared by 1 base and J by 3 bases, with 12 bases of the junction left unmatched. This CDR3 is 18 amino acids long. The data belong to a study of CD8+ T cells in alopecia areata. Sequencing templates came from extracted RNA that was reverse transcribed into cDNA. Clones were read by immunoSEQ multiplex PCR, and TCRdb kept only the in-frame ones, dropping some. The sample yields some 160,000 clones, less than 65% seen once. Sorting of CD4+ and CD8+ T cells was performed on PBMCs. Overall study results and limits: Compared with normal scalp, lesional scalp had higher clonality and more expanded CD8+ clones. There were also resident alphabeta T cells of normal skin sequenced in scalp samples.

Sequenced: CD8+ T cells sorted from blood. The receptor's source is a human donor in good health. This rearrangement joins TRBV15 to TRBJ1-1, with 9 positions matching TRBD1. CDR3 protein: CATSRGPGTGFRDTEAFF. In nucleotides, the CDR3 is TGTGCCACCAGCAGAGGACCCGGGACAGGGTTTCGGGACACTGAAGCTTTCTTT.